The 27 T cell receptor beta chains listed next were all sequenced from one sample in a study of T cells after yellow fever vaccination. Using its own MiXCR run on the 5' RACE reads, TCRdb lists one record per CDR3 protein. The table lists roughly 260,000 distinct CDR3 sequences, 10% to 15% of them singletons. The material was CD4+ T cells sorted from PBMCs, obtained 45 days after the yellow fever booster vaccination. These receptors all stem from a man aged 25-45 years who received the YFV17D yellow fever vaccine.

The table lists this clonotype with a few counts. The CDR3 spells CASSQSGRANAEQFF. The CDR3 coding sequence is TGTGCCAGCAGCCAAAGCGGGAGGGCGAACGCTGAGCAGTTCTTC. V usage is TRBV7-2 and J usage is TRBJ2-1; 10 bases agree with TRBD2. This CDR3 region has 15 residues. Germline CDR1 reads SGHTA; CDR2 reads FQGNSA. V shed 5 bases, J shed 9 bases, and the junction held 10 bases outside the gene matches.

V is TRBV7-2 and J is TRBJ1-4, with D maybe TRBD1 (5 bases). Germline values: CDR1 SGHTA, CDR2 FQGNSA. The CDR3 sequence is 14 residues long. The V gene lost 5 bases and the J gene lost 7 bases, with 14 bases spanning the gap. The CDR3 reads CASSQWQGSEKLFF. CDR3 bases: TGTGCCAGCAGCCAATGGCAGGGAAGTGAAAAACTGTTTTTT.

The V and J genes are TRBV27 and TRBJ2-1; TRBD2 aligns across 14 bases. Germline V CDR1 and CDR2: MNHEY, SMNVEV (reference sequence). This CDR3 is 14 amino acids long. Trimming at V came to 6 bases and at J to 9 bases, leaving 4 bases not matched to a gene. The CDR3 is CASSGTSGSREQFF. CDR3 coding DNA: TGTGCCAGCAGCGGGACTAGCGGGAGTCGTGAGCAGTTCTTC.

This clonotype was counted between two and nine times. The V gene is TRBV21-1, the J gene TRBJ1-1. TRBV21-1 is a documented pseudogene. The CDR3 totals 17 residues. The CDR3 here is CASSKTQTPNGSTEAFF. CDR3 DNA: TGTGCCAGCAGCAAAACCCAAACCCCAAACGGGAGCACTGAAGCTTTCTTT.

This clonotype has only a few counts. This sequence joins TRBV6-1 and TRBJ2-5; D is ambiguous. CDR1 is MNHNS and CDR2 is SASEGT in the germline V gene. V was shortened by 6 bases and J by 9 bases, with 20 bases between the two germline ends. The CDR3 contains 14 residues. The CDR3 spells CASSVARATIPQYF. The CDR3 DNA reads TGTGCCAGCAGCGTAGCCCGGGCGACCATTCCCCAGTACTTC.

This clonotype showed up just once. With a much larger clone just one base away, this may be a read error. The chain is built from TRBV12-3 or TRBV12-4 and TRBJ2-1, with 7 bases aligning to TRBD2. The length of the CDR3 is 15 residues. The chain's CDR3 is CTSSLSGNSYNEQFF. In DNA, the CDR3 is TGTACCAGCAGTTTAAGCGGGAACTCCTACAATGAGCAGTTCTTC.

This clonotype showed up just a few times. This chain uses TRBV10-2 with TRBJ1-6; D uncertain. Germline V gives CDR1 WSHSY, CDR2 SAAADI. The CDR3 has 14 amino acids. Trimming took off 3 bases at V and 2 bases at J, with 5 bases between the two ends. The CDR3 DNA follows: TGCGCCAGCAGTGAACGGACCTATAATTCACCCCTCCACTTT. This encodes CASSERTYNSPLHF.

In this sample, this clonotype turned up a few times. In nucleotides, the CDR3 is TGTGCCAGCAGTCCCCCTAGCGGTCCCAGGGGGCAGTACTTC. It specifies CASSPPSGPRGQYF. The chain joins TRBV12-3 or TRBV12-4 to TRBJ2-7; possible D gene TRBD2, 7 bases. The CDR3 sequence is 14 residues long. The V gene lost 5 bases and the J gene lost 9 bases, with 20 bases spanning the gap.

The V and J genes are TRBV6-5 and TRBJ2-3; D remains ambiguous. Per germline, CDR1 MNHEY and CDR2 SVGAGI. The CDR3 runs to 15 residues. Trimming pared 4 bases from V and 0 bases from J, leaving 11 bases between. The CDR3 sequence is CASSSSRSSTDTQYF. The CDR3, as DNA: TGTGCCAGCAGTTCTTCCAGATCTAGCACAGATACGCAGTATTTT.

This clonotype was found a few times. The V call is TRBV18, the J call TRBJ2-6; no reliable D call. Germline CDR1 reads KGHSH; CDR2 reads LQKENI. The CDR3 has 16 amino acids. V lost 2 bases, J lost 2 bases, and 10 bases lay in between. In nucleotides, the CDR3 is TGTGCCAGCTCACCAATTGGCACCCCTGGGGCCAACGTCCTGACTTTC. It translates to CASSPIGTPGANVLTF.

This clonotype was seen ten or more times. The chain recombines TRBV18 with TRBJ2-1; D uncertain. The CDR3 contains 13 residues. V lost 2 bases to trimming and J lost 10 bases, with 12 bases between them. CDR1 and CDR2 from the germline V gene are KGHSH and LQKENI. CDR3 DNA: TGTGCCAGCTCACCAGCTTTATCCGGGGAGCAGTTCTTC. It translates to CASSPALSGEQFF.

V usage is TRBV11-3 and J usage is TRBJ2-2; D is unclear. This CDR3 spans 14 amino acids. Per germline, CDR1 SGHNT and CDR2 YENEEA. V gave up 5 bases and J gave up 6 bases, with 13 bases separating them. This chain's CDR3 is CASSESVASGELFF. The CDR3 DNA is TGTGCCAGCAGCGAATCAGTAGCCTCCGGGGAGCTGTTTTTT.

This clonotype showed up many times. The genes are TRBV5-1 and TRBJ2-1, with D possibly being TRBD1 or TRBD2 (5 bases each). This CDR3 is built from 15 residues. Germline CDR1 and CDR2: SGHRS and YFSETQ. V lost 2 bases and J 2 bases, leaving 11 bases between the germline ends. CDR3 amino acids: CASSFRDPPYNEQFF. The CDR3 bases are TGCGCCAGCAGCTTCCGGGACCCCCCCTACAATGAGCAGTTCTTC.

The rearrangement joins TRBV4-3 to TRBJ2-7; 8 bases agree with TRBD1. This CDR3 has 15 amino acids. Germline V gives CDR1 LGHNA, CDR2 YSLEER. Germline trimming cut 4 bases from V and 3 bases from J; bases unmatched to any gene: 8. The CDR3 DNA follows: TGCGCCAGCAGCCGCCTAAGAGGACAGGGCTACGAGCAGTACTTC. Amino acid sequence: CASSRLRGQGYEQYF.

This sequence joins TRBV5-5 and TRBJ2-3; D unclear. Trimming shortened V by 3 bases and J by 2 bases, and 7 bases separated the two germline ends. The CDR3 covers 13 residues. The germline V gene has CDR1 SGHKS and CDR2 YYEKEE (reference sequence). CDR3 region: CASSSEVTDTQYF. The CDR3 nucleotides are TGTGCCAGCAGCTCCGAGGTCACAGATACGCAGTATTTT.

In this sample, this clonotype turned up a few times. CDR3 DNA sequence: TGTGCCAGCAGTGGGTCTAGCTCGGTCTATGAGCAGTTCTTC. It encodes CASSGSSSVYEQFF. This sequence joins TRBV12-3 or TRBV12-4 and TRBJ2-1, with TRBD2 as a possible D gene (5 bases). There are 14 residues in the CDR3. V shed 5 bases and J shed 8 bases, with 16 bases lying between them.

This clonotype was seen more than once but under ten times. CDR3 amino acids: CASSQRTGAYIQYF. Here the CDR3 DNA reads TGCGCCAGCAGCCAAAGGACAGGGGCGTACATTCAGTACTTC. The chain uses TRBV4-3 and TRBJ2-4, with 9 bases lining up with TRBD1. The CDR3 sequence is 14 residues long. Germline V gene lookup returns CDR1 LGHNA and CDR2 YSLEER. The V and J ends lost 2 bases and 8 bases, in that order; junction bases with no gene match: 4.

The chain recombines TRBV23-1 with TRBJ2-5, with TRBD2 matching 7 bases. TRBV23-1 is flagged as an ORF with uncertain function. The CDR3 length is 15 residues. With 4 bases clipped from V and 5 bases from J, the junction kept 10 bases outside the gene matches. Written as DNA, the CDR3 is TGCGCCAGCAGTCCAGGGACCGGGAGGAAGGAGACCCAGTACTTC. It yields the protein CASSPGTGRKETQYF.

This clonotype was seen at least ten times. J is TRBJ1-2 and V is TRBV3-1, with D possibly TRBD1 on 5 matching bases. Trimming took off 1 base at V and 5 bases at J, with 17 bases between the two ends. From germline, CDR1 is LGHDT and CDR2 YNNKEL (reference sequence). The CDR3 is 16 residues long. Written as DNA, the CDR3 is TGTGCCAGCAGCCAAGTGGCAGGGTCGCACCTTTATGGCTACACCTTC. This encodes CASSQVAGSHLYGYTF.

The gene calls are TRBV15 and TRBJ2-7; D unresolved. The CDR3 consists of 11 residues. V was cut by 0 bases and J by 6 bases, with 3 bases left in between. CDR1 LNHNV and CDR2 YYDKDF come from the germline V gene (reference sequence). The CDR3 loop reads CATSREAEQYF. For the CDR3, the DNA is TGTGCCACCAGCAGAGAGGCCGAGCAGTACTTC.

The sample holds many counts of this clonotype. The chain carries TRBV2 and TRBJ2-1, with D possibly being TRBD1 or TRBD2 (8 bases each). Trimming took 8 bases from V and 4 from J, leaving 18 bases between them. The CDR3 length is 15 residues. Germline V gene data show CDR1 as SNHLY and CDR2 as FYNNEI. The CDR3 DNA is TGTGCCAGCGCCTCAGGGGGCGGGGGGTACAATGAGCAGTTCTTC. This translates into CASASGGGGYNEQFF.

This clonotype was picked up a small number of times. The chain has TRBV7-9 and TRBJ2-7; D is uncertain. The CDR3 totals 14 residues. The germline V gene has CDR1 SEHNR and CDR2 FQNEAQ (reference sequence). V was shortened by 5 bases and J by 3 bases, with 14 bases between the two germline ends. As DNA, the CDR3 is TGTGCCAGCAGCATATCCGACCGATTCTACGAGCAGTACTTC. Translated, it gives CASSISDRFYEQYF. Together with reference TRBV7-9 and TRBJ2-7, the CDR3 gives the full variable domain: DTGVSQNPRHKITKRGQNVTFRCDPISEHNRLYWYRQTLGQGPEFLTYFQNEAQLEKSRLLSDRFSAERPKGSFSTLEIQRTEQGDSAMYLCASSISDRFYEQYFGPGTRLTVT.

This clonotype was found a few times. The CDR3 nucleotides are TGTGCCAGCAGTTACTTCTTTTCACCCCTCCACTTT. It specifies CASSYFFSPLHF. V and J are TRBV6-2 or TRBV6-3 and TRBJ1-6; D is unresolved. With 1 base removed from V and 9 bases from J, the gap between germline ends came to 4 bases. Germline-derived CDR1 and CDR2 are MNHEY and SVGEGT. This CDR3 is built from 12 residues.

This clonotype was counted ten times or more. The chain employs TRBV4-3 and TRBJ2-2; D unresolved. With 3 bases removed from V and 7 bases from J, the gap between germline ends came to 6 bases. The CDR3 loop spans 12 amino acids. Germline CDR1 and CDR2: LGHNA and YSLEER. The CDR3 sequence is CASSHVLGELFF. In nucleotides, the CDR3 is TGCGCCAGCAGCCACGTGCTCGGGGAGCTGTTTTTT.

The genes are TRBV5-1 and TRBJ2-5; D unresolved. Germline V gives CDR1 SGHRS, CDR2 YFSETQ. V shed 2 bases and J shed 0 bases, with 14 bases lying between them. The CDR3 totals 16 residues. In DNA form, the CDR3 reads TGCGCCAGCAGCTTTTTGAGCAGTGAGTACCAAGAGACCCAGTACTTC. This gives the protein CASSFLSSEYQETQYF.

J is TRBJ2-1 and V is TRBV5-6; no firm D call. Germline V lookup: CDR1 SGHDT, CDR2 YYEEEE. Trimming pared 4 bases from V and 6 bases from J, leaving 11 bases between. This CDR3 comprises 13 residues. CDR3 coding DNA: TGTGCCAGCAGCCTGGGTCCCCTCAATGAGCAGTTCTTC. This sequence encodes CASSLGPLNEQFF.

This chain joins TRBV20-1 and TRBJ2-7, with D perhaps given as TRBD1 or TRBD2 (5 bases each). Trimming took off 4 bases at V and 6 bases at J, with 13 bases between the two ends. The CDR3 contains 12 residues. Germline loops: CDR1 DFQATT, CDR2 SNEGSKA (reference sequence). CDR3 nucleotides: TGCAGTGCTACCCTAAATGGGGGCGAGCAGTACTTC. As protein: CSATLNGGEQYF.